This T cell receptor (beta chain) was found in a study of STAT5B mutations in CD4+ large granular lymphocyte leukemia (dated by TCRdb to the early 2020s). Describing the broader study: Among the healthy controls, the CDR3 'QG' motif was associated with a particular HLA allele. The study compared the TCRbeta repertoires of patients with CD4+ T-cell large granular lymphocyte leukemia against the TCRbeta repertoires of healthy blood donors. Flow cytometry on FACSCanto II or FACSVerse showed that the purified fractions were more than 95% pure among lymphocytes. Broad study findings and their caveats: Data were not HLA-matched; higher clonality in CD4+ versus CD8+ T-LGLL could reflect the relatively small sample size. Each patient's main leukemic clonotypes were private, but about a quarter of these clonotypes showed up at low frequency in the non-leukemic repertoires of other patients. Greater clonality appeared to be present in CD4-sorted patient repertoires than in healthy CD4+ repertoires, and the difference was retained after the putative leukemic clones were removed. Enrichment of TRBV06-family usage was observed among the top patient clones (8/27) relative to healthy controls (2/35).

Buffy coats from some 36 blood donors, supplied by the Finnish Red Cross blood service, were used as healthy controls. All TCR-sequenced material derived from peripheral blood: patient blood samples and healthy donor buffy coats. Ficoll-Hypaque gradient centrifugation was used to isolate peripheral blood mononuclear cells. For the healthy controls, CD4+ cells were obtained from buffy coats by magnetic purification. Genomic DNA was extracted using the Gentra Puregene Cell and Tissue kit, and a Qubit 2.0 fluorometer was used to quantify it. V is clipped by 4 bases and J by 4 bases, and the sequence between their germline boundaries is 13 bases long. Spanning cysteine to phenylalanine, the CDR3 consists of 14 amino acids. Only CDR3 DNA is held: 42 bases, read in frame from base 1. The germline V gene provides CDR1 SGHNT and CDR2 YENEEA. TCRbeta rearrangements were sequenced from genomic DNA using the immunoSEQ assay at survey resolution. From the authors' description of their analysis: In the TCR sequencing data, the smallest productive clonotype frequency that could be detected was 2.59 x 10-5. Only productive TCRbeta rearrangements, defined as complete and in-frame sequences, were included in the analyses. The clonality of each sample was calculated as Simpson clonality in the immunoSEQ Analyzer version 3.0. Clones were categorized by frequency as very rare, small, medium, large (1-20%) or hyperexpanded (>20%). Generation probabilities were estimated with OLGA 1.2.3, V-gene circos plots were generated with VDJtools, specificities were searched for in VDJdb, and CDR3 motifs were identified with GLIPH. Held by TCRdb, this immuneACCESS table contains in-frame sequences only and omits some clones. Under half of the omission traces to an unresolved V gene where checked; the cause of the rest is unknown. That table furnishes V, J and clone size, whereas the DNA furnished D and trimming. The sample table lists some 29,000 clones, just under 80% of them with a count of one. Jointly, the top ten make up around 0.98% of the sample.

Of note for this clone: Its recognized antigen is unknown. Per-base qualities were not stored, and no clone one base away is much larger.

The rearrangement joined TRBV11-3 to TRBJ2-5; the D gene assignment is perhaps TRBD1 or TRBD2, with each matching 5 bases. Material: CD4+ T cells from blood buffy coats. This clonotype originated in a human donor in good health. The CDR3 has the sequence CASSSGRAGETQYF. The DNA sequence reads TGTGCCAGCAGCTCGGGACGGGCCGGAGAGACCCAGTACTTC.